This record concerns one T cell receptor beta chain sequence. Its antigen remains unknown. Per the germline V gene, CDR1 is SGHNT and CDR2 is YYREEE (reference sequence). This CDR3 is built from 13 residues. V lost 1 base and J lost 5, with 9 bases in between. This sample is part of a study of cytomegalovirus exposure and HLA in healthy donors. In the study overall: A subsequent analysis reported that the approximately 120 validation repertoires were produced on the same platform that had also been used for the roughly 710 first-cohort repertoires.

Whole-study findings and limits: Cytomegalovirus association was listed for 164 TCR beta chains. Most observed TCR sequences were rare, whereas some public TCRs were detected in many donors.

The repertoire was sequenced with immunoSEQ multiplex PCR; TCRdb's copy has only in-frame clones and lacks some. The repertoire consists of 150,000 to 200,000 clones, with around four fifths occurring once and the leading ten covering around 2.4%. This rearrangement joins TRBV5-4 to TRBJ1-1; tentatively, D is TRBD1 (5 bases). This receptor was obtained from a young man in good health and CMV-seropositive. The sample taken for sequencing was PBMCs. CDR3 loop: CASSLNRQTEAFF. As DNA, the CDR3 is TGTGCCAGCAGCTTGAACAGGCAGACTGAAGCTTTCTTT.